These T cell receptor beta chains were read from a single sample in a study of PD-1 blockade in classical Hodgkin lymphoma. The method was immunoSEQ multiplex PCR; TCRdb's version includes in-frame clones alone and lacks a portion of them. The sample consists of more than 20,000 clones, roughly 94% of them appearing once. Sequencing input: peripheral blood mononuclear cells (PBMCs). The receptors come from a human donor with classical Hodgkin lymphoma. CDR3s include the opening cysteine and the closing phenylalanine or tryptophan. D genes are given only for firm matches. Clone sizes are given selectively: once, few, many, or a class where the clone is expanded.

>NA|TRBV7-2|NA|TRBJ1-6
CASTPPGSSYNSPLHF
TGTGCCAGCACCCCCCCGGGGAGCTCCTATAATTCACCCCTCCACTTT
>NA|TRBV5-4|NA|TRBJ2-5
CASSLAVGETQYF
TGTGCCAGCAGCTTGGCGGTTGGGGAGACCCAGTACTTC
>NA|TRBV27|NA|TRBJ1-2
CASSLNPRGYGYTF
TGTGCCAGCAGTTTAAACCCCAGGGGCTATGGCTACACCTTC
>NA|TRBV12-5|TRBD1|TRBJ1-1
CASGFASDRGNTEAFF
TGTGCTAGTGGTTTCGCGAGCGACAGGGGGAACACTGAAGCTTTCTTT
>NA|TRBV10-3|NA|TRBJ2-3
CAISQGYRGTDTQYF
TGTGCCATCAGCCAAGGTTACAGGGGCACAGATACGCAGTATTTT
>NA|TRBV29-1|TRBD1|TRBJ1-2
CSVDRVGGYTF
TGCAGCGTGGACAGGGTAGGCGGCTACACCTTC
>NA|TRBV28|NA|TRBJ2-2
CASTSTGELFF
TGTGCCAGTACTAGCACCGGGGAGCTGTTTTTT
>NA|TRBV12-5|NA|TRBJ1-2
CASGQGREYGYTF
TGTGCTAGTGGCCAGGGGAGGGAGTATGGCTACACCTTC
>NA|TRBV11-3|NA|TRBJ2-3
CASSLLANTDTQYF
TGTGCCAGCAGCTTACTAGCTAACACAGATACGCAGTATTTT
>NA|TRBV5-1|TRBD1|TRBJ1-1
CASSLVTGRQNTEAFF
TGCGCCAGCAGCTTGGTGACAGGGAGGCAAAACACTGAAGCTTTCTTT
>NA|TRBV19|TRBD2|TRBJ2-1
CAASDGLAGSQQFF
TGTGCCGCCTCCGATGGGCTAGCGGGGTCCCAGCAGTTCTTC
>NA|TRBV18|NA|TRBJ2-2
CASLNTAGTPNTGELFF
TGTGCCAGCTTAAACACTGCCGGGACTCCGAACACCGGGGAGCTGTTTTTT
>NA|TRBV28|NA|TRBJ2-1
CASSLGNNEQFF
TGTGCCAGCAGTTTGGGAAATAATGAGCAGTTCTTC
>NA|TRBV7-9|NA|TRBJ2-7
CASSHSAIGGSWQYF
TGTGCCAGCAGCCACTCGGCCATTGGGGGATCGTGGCAGTACTTC
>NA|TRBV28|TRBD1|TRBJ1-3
CASSGPGTGNSGNTIYF
TGTGCCAGCAGTGGGCCCGGGACAGGGAATTCTGGAAACACCATATATTTT
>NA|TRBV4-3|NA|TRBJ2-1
CASSQDLLSAYSYNEQFF
TGCGCCAGCAGCCAAGATCTACTGTCGGCGTACTCCTACAATGAGCAGTTCTTC
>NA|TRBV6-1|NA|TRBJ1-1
CASRNREAAAFF
TGTGCCAGCAGAAACAGGGAGGCGGCGGCTTTCTTT
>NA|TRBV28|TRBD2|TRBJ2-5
CASSLIPTSGGAETQYF
TGTGCCAGCAGTTTAATCCCGACTAGCGGGGGGGCGGAGACCCAGTACTTC
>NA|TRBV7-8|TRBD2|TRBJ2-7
CASSLVVGLAGDSYEQYF
TGTGCCAGCAGCTTAGTGGTAGGACTAGCGGGGGACTCCTACGAGCAGTACTTC
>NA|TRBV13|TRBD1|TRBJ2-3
CASSSIGQGSVADTQYF
TGTGCCAGCAGCTCCATAGGACAGGGATCGGTCGCAGATACGCAGTATTTT
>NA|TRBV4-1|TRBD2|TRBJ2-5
CASSQGVLAGGRYQETQYF
TGCGCCAGCAGCCAAGGGGTCCTAGCGGGGGGCCGGTACCAAGAGACCCAGTACTTC
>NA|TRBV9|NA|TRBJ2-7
CASSGQGSFYEQYF
TGTGCCAGCAGTGGCCAGGGCAGTTTCTACGAGCAGTACTTC
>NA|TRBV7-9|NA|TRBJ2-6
CASSLDSWVPYSGANVLTF
TGTGCCAGCAGCTTAGACTCGTGGGTTCCCTACTCTGGGGCCAACGTCCTGACTTTC
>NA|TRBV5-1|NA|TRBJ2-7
CASTLFGGGTTYEQYF
TGCGCCAGCACCCTCTTTGGAGGGGGCACTACCTACGAGCAGTACTTC
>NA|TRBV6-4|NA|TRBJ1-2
CASSDFSGAGGYTF
TGTGCCAGCAGTGACTTTAGCGGGGCAGGGGGCTACACCTTC
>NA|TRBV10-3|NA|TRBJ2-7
CAISVMGPDIYSEQYF
TGTGCCATCAGCGTCATGGGCCCGGACATTTACTCCGAGCAGTACTTC
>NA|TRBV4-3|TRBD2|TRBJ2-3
CASSQGLAGASTDTQYF
TGCGCCAGCAGCCAAGGGCTAGCGGGGGCCTCCACAGATACGCAGTATTTT
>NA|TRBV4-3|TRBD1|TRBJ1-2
CASRPSPGQGTYGYTF
TGCGCCAGCAGGCCCTCCCCGGGACAGGGGACCTATGGCTACACCTTC
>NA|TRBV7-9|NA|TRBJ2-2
CASRRVPNTGELFF
TGTGCCAGCAGACGCGTGCCGAACACCGGGGAGCTGTTTTTT
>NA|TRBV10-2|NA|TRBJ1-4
CASSGRARRGEKLFF
TGCGCCAGCAGTGGTCGGGCAAGGAGGGGTGAAAAACTGTTTTTT
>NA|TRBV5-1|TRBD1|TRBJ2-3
CASSSGQATDTQYF
TGCGCCAGCAGCTCTGGACAGGCCACAGATACGCAGTATTTT
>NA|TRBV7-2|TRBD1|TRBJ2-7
CASSLYPEQGLDEQYF
TGTGCCAGCAGCTTATACCCCGAACAGGGGCTCGACGAGCAGTACTTC
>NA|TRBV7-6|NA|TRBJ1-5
CASSFLGPEQPQHF
TGTGCCAGCAGCTTCCTAGGACCTGAGCAGCCCCAGCATTTT
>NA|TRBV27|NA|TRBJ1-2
CASSQEPTHLARYGYTF
TGTGCCAGCAGTCAGGAGCCGACACACTTGGCTCGCTATGGCTACACCTTC
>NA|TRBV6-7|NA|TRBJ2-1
CASRPLIVFNEQFF
TGTGCCAGCAGACCCTTAATTGTCTTCAATGAGCAGTTCTTC
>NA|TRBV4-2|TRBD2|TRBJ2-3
CASSQEAGASTDTQYF
TGTGCCAGCAGCCAAGAAGCGGGGGCTAGCACAGATACGCAGTATTTT
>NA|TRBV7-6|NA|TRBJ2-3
CASSLVGEADTQYF
TGTGCCAGCAGCTTAGTCGGGGAGGCAGATACGCAGTATTTT
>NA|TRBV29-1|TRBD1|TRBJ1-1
CSARQGHTEAFF
TGCAGCGCTAGACAGGGCCACACTGAAGCTTTCTTT
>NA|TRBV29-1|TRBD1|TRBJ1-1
CSIEGALNTEAFF
TGCAGCATAGAGGGGGCCTTGAACACTGAAGCTTTCTTT
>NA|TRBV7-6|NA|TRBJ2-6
CASSLEGGYSGANVLTF
TGTGCCAGCAGCTTAGAGGGGGGCTACTCTGGGGCCAACGTCCTGACTTTC
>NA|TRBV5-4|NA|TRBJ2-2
CASSLDGGPNTGELFF
TGTGCCAGCAGCTTGGACGGGGGGCCGAACACCGGGGAGCTGTTTTTT
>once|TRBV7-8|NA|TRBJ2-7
CASSPTGIAAGREQYF
TGTGCCAGCAGCCCAACGGGTATAGCTGCCGGGAGAGAGCAGTACTTC
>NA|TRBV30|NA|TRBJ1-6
CAWSSGGSSPLHF
TGTGCCTGGAGTTCTGGGGGAAGTTCACCCCTCCACTTT
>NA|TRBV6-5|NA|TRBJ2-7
CASGSSYEQYF
TGTGCCAGCGGAAGCTCCTACGAGCAGTACTTC
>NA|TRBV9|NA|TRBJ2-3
CASSLRTTGADTQYF
TGTGCCAGCAGCCTAAGGACGACTGGGGCAGATACGCAGTATTTT
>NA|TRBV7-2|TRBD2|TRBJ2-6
CASSTSGGPGANVLTF
TGTGCCAGCAGCACTAGCGGGGGACCTGGGGCCAACGTCCTGACTTTC
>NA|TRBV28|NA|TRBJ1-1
CASNFLLVDTEAFF
TGTGCCAGCAATTTCCTTTTAGTAGACACTGAAGCTTTCTTT
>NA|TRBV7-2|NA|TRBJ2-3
CASSSLGAEDTQYF
TGTGCCAGCAGCTCTCTGGGGGCGGAAGATACGCAGTATTTT
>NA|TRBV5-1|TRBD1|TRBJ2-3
CASSWTGADTQYF
TGCGCCAGCAGCTGGACAGGGGCAGATACGCAGTATTTT
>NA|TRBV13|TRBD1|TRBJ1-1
CASSPTGTGFMNTEAFF
TGTGCCAGCAGTCCGACCGGGACAGGTTTCATGAACACTGAAGCTTTCTTT
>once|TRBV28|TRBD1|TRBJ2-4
CASSLCWDRGPRAKNIQYF
TGTGCCAGCAGTTTATGCTGGGACAGGGGCCCTCGGGCCAAAAACATTCAGTACTTC
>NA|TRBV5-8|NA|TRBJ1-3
CASSLGFGENSGNTIYF
TGTGCCAGCAGCTTGGGGTTTGGAGAGAACTCTGGAAACACCATATATTTT